A selection of T cell receptor beta chains follows, all from one sample in a study of type 1 regulatory T cells. Via MiXCR, TCRdb re-called the reads, giving one row per CDR3 protein. The sample contains 80,000 to 100,000 distinct CDR3 sequences, around a third of which appear only once. Sequenced material: CD4+ T cells, either the whole sample or a sorted fraction (not recorded which). These TCRs come from a human donor in good health. The CDR3 runs from the conserved cysteine through the conserved F or W. Each record gives: D gene, V gene, J gene, clone size, CDR3 DNA, CDR3 protein. D genes are given only for firm matches. The size of a clone is reported for some rows only, either as once, few or many, or as a class for expanded clones.

d_gene: -; v_gene: TRBV5-1; j_gene: TRBJ2-5; abundance: few; CDR3nt: TGCGCCAGCAGCGCACAGGGTAATCTACAAGAGACCCAGTACTTC; CDR3aa: CASSAQGNLQETQYF
d_gene: TRBD2; v_gene: TRBV7-2; j_gene: TRBJ2-1; abundance: few; CDR3nt: TGTGCCAGCAGCTTAGCCGGGACTAGCGTCTATGAGCAGTTCTTC; CDR3aa: CASSLAGTSVYEQFF
d_gene: -; v_gene: TRBV5-4; j_gene: TRBJ2-2; abundance: few; CDR3nt: TGTGCCAGCAGCCCCGGGACTCAGCAACAAAACACCGGGGAGCTGTTTTTT; CDR3aa: CASSPGTQQQNTGELFF
d_gene: TRBD2; v_gene: TRBV5-6; j_gene: TRBJ2-7; abundance: many; CDR3nt: TGTGCCAGCAGCTTGAGGTCACTAGCGGGAGAAGAGCAGTACTTC; CDR3aa: CASSLRSLAGEEQYF
d_gene: TRBD2; v_gene: TRBV5-1; j_gene: TRBJ2-3; abundance: -; CDR3nt: TGCGCCAGCAGCGCCCAACACTCCGGGGGGAGCACAGATACGCAGTATTTT; CDR3aa: CASSAQHSGGSTDTQYF
d_gene: TRBD1; v_gene: TRBV3-1; j_gene: TRBJ1-1; abundance: -; CDR3nt: TGTGCCAGCTCTTTACAGGGGGTTATCACTGAAGCTTTCTTT; CDR3aa: CASSLQGVITEAFF
d_gene: TRBD2; v_gene: TRBV20-1; j_gene: TRBJ2-3; abundance: many; CDR3nt: TGCAGTGTACCGACTAGCGGGAGCGCAGATACGCAGTATTTT; CDR3aa: CSVPTSGSADTQYF
d_gene: -; v_gene: TRBV6-2/TRBV6-3; j_gene: TRBJ2-1; abundance: -; CDR3nt: TGTGCCAGCACTAGGCCCCCCAATGAGCAGTTCTTC; CDR3aa: CASTRPPNEQFF
d_gene: TRBD2; v_gene: TRBV27; j_gene: TRBJ2-2; abundance: few; CDR3nt: TGTGCCAGCACGAACCGGACTAGCGGCACCGGGGAGCTGTTTTTT; CDR3aa: CASTNRTSGTGELFF
d_gene: -; v_gene: TRBV20-1; j_gene: TRBJ1-1; abundance: few; CDR3nt: TGCAGTGCTCCACGACAGATAAACACTGAAGCTTTCTTT; CDR3aa: CSAPRQINTEAFF
d_gene: TRBD1; v_gene: TRBV5-1; j_gene: TRBJ2-5; abundance: once; CDR3nt: TGCGCCAGCAGCTCACAGGGGGCGGAGACCCAGTACTTC; CDR3aa: CASSSQGAETQYF
d_gene: TRBD2; v_gene: TRBV5-6; j_gene: TRBJ2-3; abundance: -; CDR3nt: TGTGCCAGCAGCCCCTGGGGGGGATCAGGCACAGATACGCAGTATTTT; CDR3aa: CASSPWGGSGTDTQYF
d_gene: -; v_gene: TRBV11-1; j_gene: TRBJ2-7; abundance: -; CDR3nt: TGTGCCAGCAGCTTATACGATAGGTCCTACGAGCAGTACTTC; CDR3aa: CASSLYDRSYEQYF
d_gene: -; v_gene: TRBV2; j_gene: TRBJ2-2; abundance: -; CDR3nt: TGTGCCAGCAGTCGGGACTCCGGGTCCGGGGAGCTGTTTTTT; CDR3aa: CASSRDSGSGELFF
d_gene: -; v_gene: TRBV7-3; j_gene: TRBJ2-3; abundance: -; CDR3nt: TGTGCCAGCAGCTTAGGCAGGGTTAGCACAGATACGCAGTATTTT; CDR3aa: CASSLGRVSTDTQYF
d_gene: -; v_gene: TRBV2; j_gene: TRBJ2-3; abundance: many; CDR3nt: TGTGCCAGCAGTGAAGCGAGGGGTTCCACAGATACGCAGTATTTT; CDR3aa: CASSEARGSTDTQYF
d_gene: TRBD1; v_gene: TRBV20-1; j_gene: TRBJ2-7; abundance: -; CDR3nt: TGCAGTGCTAGAGGGACCGGGACAGCTGCATCCTACGAGCAGTACTTC; CDR3aa: CSARGTGTAASYEQYF
d_gene: -; v_gene: TRBV29-1; j_gene: TRBJ1-1; abundance: few; CDR3nt: TGCAGCGTTGGTGGTCCCCCTGAAGCTTTCTTT; CDR3aa: CSVGGPPEAFF
d_gene: -; v_gene: TRBV20-1; j_gene: TRBJ1-5; abundance: -; CDR3nt: TGCAGTGCTAGTGGCAAACCAGGGGAGCAGCCCCAGCATTTT; CDR3aa: CSASGKPGEQPQHF
d_gene: -; v_gene: TRBV5-1; j_gene: TRBJ2-1; abundance: -; CDR3nt: TGCGCCAGCAGCTTGCGGGTCAGCTCGGGTGAGCAGTTCTTC; CDR3aa: CASSLRVSSGEQFF
d_gene: -; v_gene: TRBV4-2; j_gene: TRBJ1-4; abundance: few; CDR3nt: TGTGCCAGCAGCGGCGGGGGAGATGAAAAACTGTTTTTT; CDR3aa: CASSGGGDEKLFF
d_gene: TRBD2; v_gene: TRBV12-3/TRBV12-4; j_gene: TRBJ2-3; abundance: -; CDR3nt: TGTGCCAGCAGACCACTAGCGGGGAGCACAGATACGCAGTATTTT; CDR3aa: CASRPLAGSTDTQYF
d_gene: -; v_gene: TRBV19; j_gene: TRBJ2-5; abundance: -; CDR3nt: TGTGCCAGTAGTATTGGCGGGACCGACCAAGAGACCCAGTACTTC; CDR3aa: CASSIGGTDQETQYF
d_gene: TRBD1; v_gene: TRBV7-9; j_gene: TRBJ2-5; abundance: -; CDR3nt: TGTGCCAGCAGCTTAGGTGGGACAGGGAGGGCCCAAGAGACCCAGTACTTC; CDR3aa: CASSLGGTGRAQETQYF
d_gene: -; v_gene: TRBV7-2; j_gene: TRBJ2-3; abundance: -; CDR3nt: TGTGCCAGCAGCCCTCGGATCCGCACAGATACGCAGTATTTT; CDR3aa: CASSPRIRTDTQYF
d_gene: -; v_gene: TRBV12-3/TRBV12-4; j_gene: TRBJ1-2; abundance: few; CDR3nt: TGTGCCAGCAGTTTTGATATGGAGGGCGGGGGAGGCGACTATGGCTACACCTTC; CDR3aa: CASSFDMEGGGGDYGYTF
d_gene: -; v_gene: TRBV19; j_gene: TRBJ2-1; abundance: -; CDR3nt: TGTGCCAGTAGTATAGGCACCTATAATGAGCAGTTCTTC; CDR3aa: CASSIGTYNEQFF
d_gene: TRBD2; v_gene: TRBV4-2; j_gene: TRBJ2-3; abundance: -; CDR3nt: TGTGCCAGCAGCCAGGCAGCGGGATTCACAGATACGCAGTATTTT; CDR3aa: CASSQAAGFTDTQYF
d_gene: TRBD1; v_gene: TRBV29-1; j_gene: TRBJ1-2; abundance: once; CDR3nt: TGCAGCGTTGAGAGACAGGGTGTCTACACCTTC; CDR3aa: CSVERQGVYTF
d_gene: -; v_gene: TRBV5-1; j_gene: TRBJ2-2; abundance: few; CDR3nt: TGCGCCAGCAGCTTCAGGGAGACCGGGGAGCTGTTTTTT; CDR3aa: CASSFRETGELFF
d_gene: -; v_gene: TRBV5-6; j_gene: TRBJ2-2; abundance: -; CDR3nt: TGTGCCAGCAGCTTGGAGTCACAGTACACCGGGGAGCTGTTTTTT; CDR3aa: CASSLESQYTGELFF
d_gene: -; v_gene: TRBV20-1; j_gene: TRBJ1-4; abundance: once; CDR3nt: TGCAGTACATCAGGCCCCAACGAAAAACTGTTTTTT; CDR3aa: CSTSGPNEKLFF
d_gene: -; v_gene: TRBV10-3; j_gene: TRBJ2-5; abundance: few; CDR3nt: TGTGCCATCAGTGAGCCCGAGACTTGGGGTCAAGAGACCCAGTACTTC; CDR3aa: CAISEPETWGQETQYF
d_gene: -; v_gene: TRBV20-1; j_gene: TRBJ2-2; abundance: few; CDR3nt: TGCAGTGCTAGAGATCCAAACACCGGGGAGCTGTTTTTT; CDR3aa: CSARDPNTGELFF
d_gene: TRBD2; v_gene: TRBV5-1; j_gene: TRBJ2-3; abundance: -; CDR3nt: TGCGCCAGCAGCCTCCCCGGGACTAGCGGCACAGATACGCAGTATTTT; CDR3aa: CASSLPGTSGTDTQYF
d_gene: -; v_gene: TRBV7-9; j_gene: TRBJ2-7; abundance: -; CDR3nt: TGTGCCAGCAGCTTACTCCCGTTTGGTCGGGGTATGTCGACCGGCTACGAGCAGTACTTC; CDR3aa: CASSLLPFGRGMSTGYEQYF
d_gene: -; v_gene: TRBV7-9; j_gene: TRBJ1-4; abundance: few; CDR3nt: TGTGCCAGCAGTTTACAGGGTCCTGGCGAAAAACTGTTTTTT; CDR3aa: CASSLQGPGEKLFF
d_gene: -; v_gene: TRBV29-1; j_gene: TRBJ2-7; abundance: few; CDR3nt: TGCAGCGTTCGACCGCCGGGACGCGAGAACTACGAGCAGTACTTC; CDR3aa: CSVRPPGRENYEQYF
d_gene: -; v_gene: TRBV20-1; j_gene: TRBJ1-1; abundance: few; CDR3nt: TGCAGTGCTAGAGATTTAAGGGGATCGGACACTGAAGCTTTCTTT; CDR3aa: CSARDLRGSDTEAFF
d_gene: -; v_gene: TRBV9; j_gene: TRBJ2-1; abundance: -; CDR3nt: TGTGCCAGCAGCGTATCCCTGGGGGCCTCCTTAACCAGTGAGCAGTTCTTC; CDR3aa: CASSVSLGASLTSEQFF
d_gene: -; v_gene: TRBV5-1; j_gene: TRBJ2-7; abundance: few; CDR3nt: TGCGCCAGCCGGCGGGGTGCCTACGAGCAGTACTTC; CDR3aa: CASRRGAYEQYF
d_gene: TRBD2; v_gene: TRBV4-1; j_gene: TRBJ2-1; abundance: few; CDR3nt: TGCGCCAGCAGCCCCCTTTCATCAGCGGGATCGGGGAATGAGCAGTTCTTC; CDR3aa: CASSPLSSAGSGNEQFF
d_gene: -; v_gene: TRBV20-1; j_gene: TRBJ1-4; abundance: few; CDR3nt: TGCAGTGCGGTGCCTCCAGGGCCAACTAATGAAAAACTGTTTTTT; CDR3aa: CSAVPPGPTNEKLFF
d_gene: TRBD2; v_gene: TRBV12-5; j_gene: TRBJ2-1; abundance: -; CDR3nt: TGTGCTAGTGGTTTGGCAGCGGGAGTCCCCAATGAGCAGTTCTTC; CDR3aa: CASGLAAGVPNEQFF
d_gene: TRBD2; v_gene: TRBV29-1; j_gene: TRBJ2-1; abundance: -; CDR3nt: TGCAGCGTTGGAGTACTAGCGGGCAATGAGCAGTTCTTC; CDR3aa: CSVGVLAGNEQFF
d_gene: TRBD2; v_gene: TRBV7-2; j_gene: TRBJ2-3; abundance: -; CDR3nt: TGTGCCAGCAGCTCGACTAGCGGGAGGGGAGATACGCAGTATTTT; CDR3aa: CASSSTSGRGDTQYF
d_gene: TRBD1; v_gene: TRBV11-3; j_gene: TRBJ2-1; abundance: -; CDR3nt: TGTGCCAGCAGCTTAGGGACCGGGACAGGGGACAATGAGCAGTTCTTC; CDR3aa: CASSLGTGTGDNEQFF
d_gene: TRBD1; v_gene: TRBV11-2; j_gene: TRBJ2-5; abundance: many; CDR3nt: TGTGCCAGCCGACGTCCGGGACAGAGACAAGAGACCCAGTACTTC; CDR3aa: CASRRPGQRQETQYF
d_gene: -; v_gene: TRBV6-1; j_gene: TRBJ1-1; abundance: once; CDR3nt: TGTGCCAGCAGCCCCACCCCAGGGGAAATGGTTGAAGCTTTCTTT; CDR3aa: CASSPTPGEMVEAFF
d_gene: -; v_gene: TRBV12-3/TRBV12-4; j_gene: TRBJ1-2; abundance: few; CDR3nt: TGTGCCAGCAGTCCGGTTAACTATGGCTACACCTTC; CDR3aa: CASSPVNYGYTF
d_gene: TRBD2; v_gene: TRBV24-1; j_gene: TRBJ2-3; abundance: -; CDR3nt: TGTGCCACCAGCGAACTAGCGGGAAGACGAGATACGCAGTATTTT; CDR3aa: CATSELAGRRDTQYF
d_gene: -; v_gene: TRBV29-1; j_gene: TRBJ2-7; abundance: medium-sized; CDR3nt: TGCAGCGCTAGGACAGCTTACGAGCAGTACTTC; CDR3aa: CSARTAYEQYF
d_gene: TRBD2; v_gene: TRBV10-3; j_gene: TRBJ2-3; abundance: -; CDR3nt: TGTGCCGCTAGCGGGCCGAGCACAGATACGCAGTATTTT; CDR3aa: CAASGPSTDTQYF